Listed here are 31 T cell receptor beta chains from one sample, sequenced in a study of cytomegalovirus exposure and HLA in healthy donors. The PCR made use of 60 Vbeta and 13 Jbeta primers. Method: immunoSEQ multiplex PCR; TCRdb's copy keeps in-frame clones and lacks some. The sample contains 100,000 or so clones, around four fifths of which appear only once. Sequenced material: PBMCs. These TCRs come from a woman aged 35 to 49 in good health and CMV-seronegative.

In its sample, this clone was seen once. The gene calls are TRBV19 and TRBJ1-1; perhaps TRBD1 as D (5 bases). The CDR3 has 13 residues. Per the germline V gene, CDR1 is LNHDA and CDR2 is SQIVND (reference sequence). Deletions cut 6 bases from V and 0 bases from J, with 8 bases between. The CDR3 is CASSGHLNTEAFF. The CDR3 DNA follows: TGTGCCAGTAGCGGACACTTGAACACTGAAGCTTTCTTT.

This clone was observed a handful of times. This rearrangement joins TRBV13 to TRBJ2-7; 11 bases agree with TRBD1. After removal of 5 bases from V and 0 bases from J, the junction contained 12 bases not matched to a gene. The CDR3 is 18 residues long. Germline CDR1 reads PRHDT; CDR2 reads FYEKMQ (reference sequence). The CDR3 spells CASSDSDRGRMSSYEQYF. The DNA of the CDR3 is TGTGCCAGCAGCGACTCGGACAGGGGGCGGATGAGCTCCTACGAGCAGTACTTC.

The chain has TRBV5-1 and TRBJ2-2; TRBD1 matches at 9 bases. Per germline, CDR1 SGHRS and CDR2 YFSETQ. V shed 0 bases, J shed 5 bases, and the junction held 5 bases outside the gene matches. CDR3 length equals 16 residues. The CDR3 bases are TGCGCCAGCAGCTTGGTGACAGGGGGAAATACCGGGGAGCTGTTTTTT. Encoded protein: CASSLVTGGNTGELFF.

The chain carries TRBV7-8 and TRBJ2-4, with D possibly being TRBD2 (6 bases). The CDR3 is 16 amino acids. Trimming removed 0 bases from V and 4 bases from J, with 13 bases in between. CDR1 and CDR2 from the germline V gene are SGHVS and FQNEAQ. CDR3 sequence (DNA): TGTGCCAGCAGCTTAGCCCCTGTTGGGGGGAAAAACATTCAGTACTTC. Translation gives CASSLAPVGGKNIQYF.

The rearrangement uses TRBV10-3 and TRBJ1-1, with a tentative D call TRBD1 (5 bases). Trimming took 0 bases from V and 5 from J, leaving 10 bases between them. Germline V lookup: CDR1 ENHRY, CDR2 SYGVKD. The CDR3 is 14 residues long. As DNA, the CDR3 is TGTGCCATCAGTGAGTCGTCGGGGGATACTGAAGCTTTCTTT. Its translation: CAISESSGDTEAFF.

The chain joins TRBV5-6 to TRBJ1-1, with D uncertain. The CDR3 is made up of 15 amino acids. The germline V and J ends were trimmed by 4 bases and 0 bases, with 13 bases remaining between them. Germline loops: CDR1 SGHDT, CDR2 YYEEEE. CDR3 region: CASSRQGTVNTEAFF. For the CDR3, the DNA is TGTGCCAGCAGCAGACAAGGAACAGTGAACACTGAAGCTTTCTTT.

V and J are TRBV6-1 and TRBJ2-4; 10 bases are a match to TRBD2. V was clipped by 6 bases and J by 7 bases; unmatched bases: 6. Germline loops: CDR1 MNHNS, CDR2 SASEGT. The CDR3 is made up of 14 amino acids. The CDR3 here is CASRGAGGLNIQYF. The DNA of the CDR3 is TGTGCCAGCAGAGGAGCGGGGGGGCTGAACATTCAGTACTTC.

As DNA, the CDR3 is TGCGCCAGCAGCCTGGCTAGCGGGGGGCCTGTTGATGAGCAGTTCTTC. It specifies CASSLASGGPVDEQFF. The V call is TRBV5-1, the J call TRBJ2-1; TRBD2 agrees at 11 bases. Germline CDR1 is SGHRS and CDR2 is YFSETQ. This CDR3 comprises 16 residues. The ends lost 4 bases at V and 8 bases at J; junction bases unmatched: 11.

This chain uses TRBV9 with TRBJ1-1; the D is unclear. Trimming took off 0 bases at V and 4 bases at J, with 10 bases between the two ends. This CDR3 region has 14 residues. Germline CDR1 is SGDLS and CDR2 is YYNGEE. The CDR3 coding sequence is TGTGCCAGCAGCGTAGTTAAAGCTGGCACTGAAGCTTTCTTT. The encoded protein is CASSVVKAGTEAFF.

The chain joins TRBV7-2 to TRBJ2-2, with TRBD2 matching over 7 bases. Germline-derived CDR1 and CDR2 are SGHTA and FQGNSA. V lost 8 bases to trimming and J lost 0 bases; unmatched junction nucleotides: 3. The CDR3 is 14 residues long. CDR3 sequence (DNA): TGTGCCAGCCGCGGGGGAGCGAACACCGGGGAGCTGTTTTTT. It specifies CASRGGANTGELFF.

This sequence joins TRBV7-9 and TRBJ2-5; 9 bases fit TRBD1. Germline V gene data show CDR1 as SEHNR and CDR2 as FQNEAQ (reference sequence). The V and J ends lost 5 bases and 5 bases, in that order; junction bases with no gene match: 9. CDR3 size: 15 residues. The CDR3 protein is CASSQSGTGSETQYF. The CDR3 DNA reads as TGTGCCAGCAGCCAGAGCGGGACAGGGTCTGAGACCCAGTACTTC.

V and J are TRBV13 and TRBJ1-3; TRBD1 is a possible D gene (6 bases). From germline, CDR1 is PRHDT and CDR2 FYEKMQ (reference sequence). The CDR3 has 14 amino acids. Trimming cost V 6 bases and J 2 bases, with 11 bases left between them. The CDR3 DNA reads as TGTGCCAGCAGTTCCAGGGGCGCTGGAAACACCATATATTTT. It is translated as CASSSRGAGNTIYF.

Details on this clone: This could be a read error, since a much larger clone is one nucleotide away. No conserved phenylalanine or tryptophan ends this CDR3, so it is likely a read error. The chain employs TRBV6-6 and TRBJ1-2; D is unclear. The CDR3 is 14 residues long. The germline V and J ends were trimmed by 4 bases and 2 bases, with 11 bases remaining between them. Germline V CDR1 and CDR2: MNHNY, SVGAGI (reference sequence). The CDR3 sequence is CASSSSGWNYGYTV. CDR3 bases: TGTGCCAGCAGTTCATCGGGATGGAACTATGGCTACACCGTC.

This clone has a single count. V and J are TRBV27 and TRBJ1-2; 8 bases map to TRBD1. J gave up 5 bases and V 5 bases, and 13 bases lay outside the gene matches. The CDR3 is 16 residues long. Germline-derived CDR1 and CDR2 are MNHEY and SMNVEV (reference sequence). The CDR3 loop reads CASSLGQGRTWYGYTF. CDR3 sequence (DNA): TGTGCCAGCAGTCTAGGACAGGGACGGACTTGGTATGGCTACACCTTC.

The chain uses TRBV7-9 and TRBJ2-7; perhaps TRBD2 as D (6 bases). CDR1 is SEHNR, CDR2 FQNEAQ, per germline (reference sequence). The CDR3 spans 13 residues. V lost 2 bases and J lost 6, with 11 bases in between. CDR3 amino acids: CASSLRGIGEQYF. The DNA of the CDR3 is TGTGCCAGCAGCTTACGGGGGATTGGCGAGCAGTACTTC.

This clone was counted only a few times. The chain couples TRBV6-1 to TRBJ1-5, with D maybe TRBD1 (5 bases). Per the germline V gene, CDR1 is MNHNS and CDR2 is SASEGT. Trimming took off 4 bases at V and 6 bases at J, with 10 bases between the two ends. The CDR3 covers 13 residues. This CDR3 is CASSGTTGQPQHF. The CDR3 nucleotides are TGTGCCAGCAGTGGGACCACAGGTCAGCCCCAGCATTTT.

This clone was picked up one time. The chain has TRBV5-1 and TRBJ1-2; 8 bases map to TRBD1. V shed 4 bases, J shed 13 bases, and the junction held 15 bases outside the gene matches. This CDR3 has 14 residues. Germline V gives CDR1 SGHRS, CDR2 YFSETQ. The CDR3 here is CASSPSDRAISVTF. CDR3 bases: TGCGCCAGCAGCCCGTCGGACAGGGCCATCAGTGTCACCTTC. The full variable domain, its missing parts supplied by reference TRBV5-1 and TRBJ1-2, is KAGVTQTPRYLIKTRGQQVTLSCSPISGHRSVSWYQQTPGQGLQFLFEYFSETQRNKGNFPGRFSGRQFSNSRSEMNVSTLELGDSALYLCASSPSDRAISVTFGSGTRLTVV.

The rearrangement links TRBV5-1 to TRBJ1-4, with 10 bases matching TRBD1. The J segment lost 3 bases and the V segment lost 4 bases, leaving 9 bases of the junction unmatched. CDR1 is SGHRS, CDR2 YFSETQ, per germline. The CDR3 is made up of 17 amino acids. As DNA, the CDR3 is TGCGCCAGCAGCCTAGGGGACAGGGGATTTGCTAATGAAAAACTGTTTTTT. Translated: CASSLGDRGFANEKLFF.

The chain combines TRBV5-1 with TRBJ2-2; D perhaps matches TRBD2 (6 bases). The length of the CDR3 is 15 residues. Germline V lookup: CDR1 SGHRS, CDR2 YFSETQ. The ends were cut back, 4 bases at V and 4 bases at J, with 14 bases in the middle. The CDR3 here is CASSRAGLVTGELFF. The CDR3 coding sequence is TGCGCCAGCAGCAGAGCGGGTCTAGTCACCGGGGAGCTGTTTTTT.

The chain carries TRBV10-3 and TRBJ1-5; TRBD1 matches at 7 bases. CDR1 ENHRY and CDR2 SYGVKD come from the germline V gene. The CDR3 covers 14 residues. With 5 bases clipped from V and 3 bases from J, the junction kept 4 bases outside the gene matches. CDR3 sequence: CAISSTGDNQPQHF. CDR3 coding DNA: TGTGCCATCAGTAGCACAGGGGACAATCAGCCCCAGCATTTT.

DNA for the CDR3: TGTGCCAGCTCATCCTCCGGGCCACAGGGGGTAAGAAGCCAGCCCCAGCATTTT. Amino acid sequence: CASSSSGPQGVRSQPQHF. The V call is TRBV18, the J call TRBJ1-5; TRBD1 agrees at 8 bases. The CDR3 is 18 residues long. V lost 5 bases, J lost 7 bases, and 19 bases stayed unmatched. Germline-derived CDR1 and CDR2 are KGHSH and LQKENI.

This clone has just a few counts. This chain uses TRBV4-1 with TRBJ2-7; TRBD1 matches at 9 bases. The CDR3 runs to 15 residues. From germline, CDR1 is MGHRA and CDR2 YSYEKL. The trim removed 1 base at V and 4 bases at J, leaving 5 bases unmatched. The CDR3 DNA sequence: TGCGCCAGCAGCCAAGCCTTGGACAGGGGATACGAGCAGTACTTC. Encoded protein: CASSQALDRGYEQYF.

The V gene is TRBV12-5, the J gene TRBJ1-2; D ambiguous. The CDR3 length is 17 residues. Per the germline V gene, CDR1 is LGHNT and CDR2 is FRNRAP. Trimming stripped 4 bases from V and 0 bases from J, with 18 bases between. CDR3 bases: TGTGCTAGTGGTTCCCGGACGGGGATCCTAGCTAACTATGGCTACACCTTC. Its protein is CASGSRTGILANYGYTF.

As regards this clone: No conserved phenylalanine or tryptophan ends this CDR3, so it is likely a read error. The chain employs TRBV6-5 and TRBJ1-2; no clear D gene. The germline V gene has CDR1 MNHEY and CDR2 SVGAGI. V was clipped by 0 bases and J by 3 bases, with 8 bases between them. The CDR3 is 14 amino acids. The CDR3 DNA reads TGTGCCAGCAGTTACTCGCGTCAGGACTATGGCTACACCGTC. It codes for CASSYSRQDYGYTV.

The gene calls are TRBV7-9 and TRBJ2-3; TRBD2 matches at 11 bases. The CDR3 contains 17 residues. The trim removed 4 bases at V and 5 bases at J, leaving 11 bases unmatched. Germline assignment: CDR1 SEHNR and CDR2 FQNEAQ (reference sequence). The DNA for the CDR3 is TGTGCCAGCAGCTCATGGATTAGCGGGGGGGCTGGAGATACGCAGTATTTT. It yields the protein CASSSWISGGAGDTQYF.

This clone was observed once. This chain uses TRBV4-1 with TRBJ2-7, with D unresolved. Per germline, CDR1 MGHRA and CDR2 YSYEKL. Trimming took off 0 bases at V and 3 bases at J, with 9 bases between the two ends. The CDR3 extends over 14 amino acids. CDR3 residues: CASSQEPRFYEQYF. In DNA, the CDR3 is TGCGCCAGCAGCCAAGAACCCAGGTTCTACGAGCAGTACTTC.

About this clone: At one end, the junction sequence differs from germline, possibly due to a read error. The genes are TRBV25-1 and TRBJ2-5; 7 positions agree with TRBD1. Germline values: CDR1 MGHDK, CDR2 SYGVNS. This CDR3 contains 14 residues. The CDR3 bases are TGTGCCAGCACCGAGGGGGCAGGACGAGAGGCCCAGTACTTC. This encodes CASTEGAGREAQYF.

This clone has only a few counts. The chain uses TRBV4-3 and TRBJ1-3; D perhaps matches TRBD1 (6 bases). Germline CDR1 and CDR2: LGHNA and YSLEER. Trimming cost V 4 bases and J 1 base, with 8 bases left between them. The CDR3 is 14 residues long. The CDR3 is CASSLQGSGNTIYF. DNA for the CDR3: TGCGCCAGCAGCCTTCAGGGGTCTGGAAACACCATATATTTT.

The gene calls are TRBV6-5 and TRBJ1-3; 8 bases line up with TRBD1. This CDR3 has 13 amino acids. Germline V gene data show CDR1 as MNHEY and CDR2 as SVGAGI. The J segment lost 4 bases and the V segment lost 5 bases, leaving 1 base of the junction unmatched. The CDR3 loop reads CASSGDRGNTIYF. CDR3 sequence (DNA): TGTGCCAGCAGTGGGGACAGGGGAAACACCATATATTTT.

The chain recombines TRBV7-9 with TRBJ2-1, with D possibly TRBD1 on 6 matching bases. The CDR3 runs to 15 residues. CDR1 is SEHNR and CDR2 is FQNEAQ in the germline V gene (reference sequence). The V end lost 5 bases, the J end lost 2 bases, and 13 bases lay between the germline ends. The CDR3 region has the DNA TGTGCCAGCAGCCCCGGGGCAGGGGCCTACAATGAGCAGTTCTTC. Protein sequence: CASSPGAGAYNEQFF. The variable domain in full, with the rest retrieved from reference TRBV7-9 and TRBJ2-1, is DTGVSQNPRHKITKRGQNVTFRCDPISEHNRLYWYRQTLGQGPEFLTYFQNEAQLEKSRLLSDRFSAERPKGSFSTLEIQRTEQGDSAMYLCASSPGAGAYNEQFFGPGTRLTVL.

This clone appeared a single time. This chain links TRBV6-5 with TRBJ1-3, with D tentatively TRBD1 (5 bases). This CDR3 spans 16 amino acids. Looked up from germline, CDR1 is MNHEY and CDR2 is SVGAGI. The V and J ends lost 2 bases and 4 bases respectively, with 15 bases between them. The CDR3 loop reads CASSYATWGSGNTIYF. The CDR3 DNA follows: TGTGCCAGCAGTTACGCAACCTGGGGCTCGGGAAACACCATATATTTT.